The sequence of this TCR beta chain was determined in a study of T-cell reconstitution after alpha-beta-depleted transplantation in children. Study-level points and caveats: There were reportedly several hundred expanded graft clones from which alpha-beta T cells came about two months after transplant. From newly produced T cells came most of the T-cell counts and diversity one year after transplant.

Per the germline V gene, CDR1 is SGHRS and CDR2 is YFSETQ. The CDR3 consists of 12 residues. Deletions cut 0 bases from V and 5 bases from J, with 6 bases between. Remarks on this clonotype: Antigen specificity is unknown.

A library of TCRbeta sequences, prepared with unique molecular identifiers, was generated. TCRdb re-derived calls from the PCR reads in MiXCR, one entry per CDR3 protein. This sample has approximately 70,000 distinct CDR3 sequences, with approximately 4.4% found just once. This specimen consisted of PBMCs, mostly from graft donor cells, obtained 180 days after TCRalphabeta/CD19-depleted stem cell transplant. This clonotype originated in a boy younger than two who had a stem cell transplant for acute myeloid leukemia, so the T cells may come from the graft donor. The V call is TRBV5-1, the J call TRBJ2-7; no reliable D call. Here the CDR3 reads CASSLVGNEQYF. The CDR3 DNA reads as TGCGCCAGCAGCTTGGTCGGCAACGAGCAGTACTTC. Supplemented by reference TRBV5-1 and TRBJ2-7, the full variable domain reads KAGVTQTPRYLIKTRGQQVTLSCSPISGHRSVSWYQQTPGQGLQFLFEYFSETQRNKGNFPGRFSGRQFSNSRSEMNVSTLELGDSALYLCASSLVGNEQYFGPGTRLTVT.